The clone carrying this T cell receptor (beta chain) has just a few counts. The authors ran a second PCR of 7 to 11 cycles using a sample-barcoded 5' primer and a J-beta primer mix. TCRdb itself ran the 5' RACE reads through MiXCR, one entry per CDR3 protein. Seen here are over 1,500,000 distinct CDR3 sequences, 30% to 40% observed once, and the top ten hold roughly 23%. These data are taken from a study of blood T cells in healthy people across ages. This sequence originates from a human donor in good health. Sequenced sample: blood.

The CDR3 DNA reads as TGCAGTGCTAGAGATTGGCTGACTAACTATGGCTACACCTTC. It encodes CSARDWLTNYGYTF. This chain links TRBV20-1 with TRBJ1-2, with D hard to call. The germline gives CDR1 DFQATT, CDR2 SNEGSKA (reference sequence). The CDR3 has 14 residues. Trimming pared 0 bases from V and 0 bases from J, leaving 8 bases between.